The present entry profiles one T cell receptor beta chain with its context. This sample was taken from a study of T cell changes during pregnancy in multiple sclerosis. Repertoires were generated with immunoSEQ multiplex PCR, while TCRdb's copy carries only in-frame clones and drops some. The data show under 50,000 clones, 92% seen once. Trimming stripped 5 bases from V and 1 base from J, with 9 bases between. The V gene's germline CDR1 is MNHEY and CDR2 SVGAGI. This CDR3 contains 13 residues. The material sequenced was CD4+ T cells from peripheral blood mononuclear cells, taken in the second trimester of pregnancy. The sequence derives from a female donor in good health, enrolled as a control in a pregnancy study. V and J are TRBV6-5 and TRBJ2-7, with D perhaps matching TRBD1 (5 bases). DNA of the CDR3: TGTGCCAGCAGTCGTGACAGATCCTACGAGCAGTACTTC. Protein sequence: CASSRDRSYEQYF.